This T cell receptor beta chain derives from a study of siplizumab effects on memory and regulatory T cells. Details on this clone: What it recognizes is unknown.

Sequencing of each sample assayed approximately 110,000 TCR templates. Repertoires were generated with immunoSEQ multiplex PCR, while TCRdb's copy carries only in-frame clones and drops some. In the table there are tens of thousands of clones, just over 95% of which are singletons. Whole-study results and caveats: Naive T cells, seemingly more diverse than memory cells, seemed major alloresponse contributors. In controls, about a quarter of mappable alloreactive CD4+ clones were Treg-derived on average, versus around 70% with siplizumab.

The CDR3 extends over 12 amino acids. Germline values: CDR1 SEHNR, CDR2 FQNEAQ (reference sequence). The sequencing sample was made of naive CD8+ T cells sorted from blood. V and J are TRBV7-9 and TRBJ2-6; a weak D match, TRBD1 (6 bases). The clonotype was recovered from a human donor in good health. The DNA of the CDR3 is TGTGCTACAGGGAATGGGGCCAACGTCCTGACTTTC. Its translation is CATGNGANVLTF.